This T cell receptor (beta chain) stems from a study of control samples from healthy donors and cancer patients (TCRdb year 2020). Comments on this clone: This clone's antigen is unknown. No much larger clone exists at a distance of one base, and base qualities are not known.

Trimming at the junction amounts to 6 bases on V and 3 bases on J, and the germline ends lie 14 bases apart. The CDR3 contains 14 residues, cysteine and phenylalanine counted. The retained sequence is limited to the CDR3, 42 bases, with the frame set at the first base. CDR1 and CDR2, looked up from the germline V gene (reference sequence), are WNHNN and SYGVQD. Libraries were prepared through the immunoSEQ multiplex PCR assay. In TCRdb, the immuneACCESS table is reduced to in-frame sequences with V and J assigned. These tables do not hold every clone; where another copy was compared, an unresolved V gene accounts for under half, and the others remain unexplained. A total of over 150,000 clones appear in this sample, around 89% of them only once. The ten largest clones add up to around 1.5% of the sample.

Recombination linked TRBV10-1 to TRBJ1-1; the D gene cannot be named for sure. The receptor comes from a woman in her 50s in good health. Sequenced material: blood. CDR3 sequence: CASRKANIHTEAFF. The nucleotides are TGCGCCAGCAGGAAAGCAAACATTCACACTGAAGCTTTCTTT.